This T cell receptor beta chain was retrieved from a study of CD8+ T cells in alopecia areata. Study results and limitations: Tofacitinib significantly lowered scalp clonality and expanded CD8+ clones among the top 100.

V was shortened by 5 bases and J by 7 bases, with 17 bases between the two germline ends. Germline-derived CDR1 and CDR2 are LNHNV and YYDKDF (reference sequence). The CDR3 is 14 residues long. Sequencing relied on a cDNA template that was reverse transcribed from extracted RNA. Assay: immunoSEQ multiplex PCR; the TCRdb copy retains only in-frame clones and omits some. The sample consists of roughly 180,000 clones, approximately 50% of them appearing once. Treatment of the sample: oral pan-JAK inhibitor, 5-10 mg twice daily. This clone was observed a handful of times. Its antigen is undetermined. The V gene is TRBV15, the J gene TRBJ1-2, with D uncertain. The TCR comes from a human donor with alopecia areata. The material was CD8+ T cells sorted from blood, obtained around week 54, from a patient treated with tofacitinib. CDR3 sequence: CATSSPEGPSGYTF. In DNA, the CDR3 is TGTGCCACCAGCTCTCCAGAGGGTCCCTCTGGCTACACCTTC.